This T cell receptor (beta chain) is from a study of cytomegalovirus exposure and HLA in healthy donors. The PCR was carried out with 60 Vbeta primers and 13 Jbeta primers. Profiled with immunoSEQ multiplex PCR; TCRdb holds only in-frame clones, not every one. The table counts about 140,000 clones; roughly 2.7% lies in the top ten. CDR3 size: 15 residues. CDR1 is SGHTA and CDR2 is FQGNSA in the germline V gene. The V gene lost 3 bases and the J gene lost 9 bases, with 18 bases spanning the gap. The TCR comes from a man aged 35-49 years in good health and CMV-seronegative. The sequencing sample was made of PBMCs. The chain links TRBV7-2 to TRBJ2-1; possible D gene TRBD2, 7 bases. CDR3 region: CASSLVGGASGEQFF. In DNA, the CDR3 is TGTGCCAGCAGCTTGGTAGGGGGGGCATCGGGTGAGCAGTTCTTC.